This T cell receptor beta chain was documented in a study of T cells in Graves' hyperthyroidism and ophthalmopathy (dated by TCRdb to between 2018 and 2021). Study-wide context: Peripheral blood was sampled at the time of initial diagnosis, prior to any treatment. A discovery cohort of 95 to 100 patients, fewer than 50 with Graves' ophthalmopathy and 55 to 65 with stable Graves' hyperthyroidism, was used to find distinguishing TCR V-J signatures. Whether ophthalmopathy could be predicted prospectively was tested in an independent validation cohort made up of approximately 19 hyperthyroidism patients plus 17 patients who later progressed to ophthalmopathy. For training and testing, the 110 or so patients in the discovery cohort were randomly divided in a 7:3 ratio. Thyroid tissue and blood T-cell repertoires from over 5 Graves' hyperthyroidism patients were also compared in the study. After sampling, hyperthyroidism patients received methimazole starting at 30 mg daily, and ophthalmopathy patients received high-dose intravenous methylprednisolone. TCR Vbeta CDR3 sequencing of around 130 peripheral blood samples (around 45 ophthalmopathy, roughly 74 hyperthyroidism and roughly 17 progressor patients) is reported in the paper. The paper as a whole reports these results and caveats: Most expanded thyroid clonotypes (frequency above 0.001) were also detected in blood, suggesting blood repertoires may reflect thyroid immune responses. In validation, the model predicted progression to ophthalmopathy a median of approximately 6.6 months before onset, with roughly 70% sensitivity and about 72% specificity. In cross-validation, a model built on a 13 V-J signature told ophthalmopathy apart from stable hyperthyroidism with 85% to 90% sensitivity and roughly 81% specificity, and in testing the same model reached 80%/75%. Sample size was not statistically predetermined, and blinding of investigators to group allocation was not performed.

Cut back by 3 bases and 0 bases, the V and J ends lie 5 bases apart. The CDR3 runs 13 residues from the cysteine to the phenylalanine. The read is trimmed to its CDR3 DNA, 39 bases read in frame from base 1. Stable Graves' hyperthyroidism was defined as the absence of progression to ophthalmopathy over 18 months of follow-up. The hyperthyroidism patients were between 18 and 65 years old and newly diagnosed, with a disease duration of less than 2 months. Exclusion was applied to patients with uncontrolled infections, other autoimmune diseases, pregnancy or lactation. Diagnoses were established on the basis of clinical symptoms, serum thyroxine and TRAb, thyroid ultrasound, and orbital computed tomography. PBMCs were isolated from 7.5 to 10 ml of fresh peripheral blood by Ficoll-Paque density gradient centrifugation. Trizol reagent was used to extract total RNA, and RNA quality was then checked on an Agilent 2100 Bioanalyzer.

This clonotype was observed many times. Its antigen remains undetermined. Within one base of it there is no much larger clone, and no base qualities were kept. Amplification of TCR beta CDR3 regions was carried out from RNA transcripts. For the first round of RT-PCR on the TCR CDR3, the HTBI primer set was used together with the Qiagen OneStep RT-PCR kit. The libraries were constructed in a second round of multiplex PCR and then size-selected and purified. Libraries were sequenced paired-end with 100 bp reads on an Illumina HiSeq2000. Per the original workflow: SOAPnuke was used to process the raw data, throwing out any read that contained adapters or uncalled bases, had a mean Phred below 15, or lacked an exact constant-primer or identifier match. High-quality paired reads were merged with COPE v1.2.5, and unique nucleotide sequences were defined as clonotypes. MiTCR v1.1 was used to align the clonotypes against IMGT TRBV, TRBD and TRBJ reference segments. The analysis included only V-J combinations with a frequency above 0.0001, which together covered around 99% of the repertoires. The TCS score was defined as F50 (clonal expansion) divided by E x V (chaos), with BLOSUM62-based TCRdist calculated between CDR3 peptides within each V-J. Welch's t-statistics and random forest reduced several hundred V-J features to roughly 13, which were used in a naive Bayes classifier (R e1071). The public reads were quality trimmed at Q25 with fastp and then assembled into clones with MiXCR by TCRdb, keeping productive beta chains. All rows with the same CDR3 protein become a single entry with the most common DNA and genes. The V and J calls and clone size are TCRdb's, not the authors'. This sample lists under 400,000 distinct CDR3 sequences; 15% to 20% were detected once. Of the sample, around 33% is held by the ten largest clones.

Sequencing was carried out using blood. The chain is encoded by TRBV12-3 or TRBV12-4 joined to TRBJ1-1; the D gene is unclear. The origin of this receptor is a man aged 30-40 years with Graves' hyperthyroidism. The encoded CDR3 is CASSLWVNTEAFF. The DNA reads TGTGCCAGCAGTTTGTGGGTGAACACTGAAGCTTTCTTT.